Following are 25 T cell receptor beta chains from one sample sequenced in a study of blood T cell repertoires in COVID-19. Clones were read by immunoSEQ multiplex PCR, and TCRdb kept only the in-frame ones, dropping some. The table lists 250,000 or so clones, 80% to 90% of them singletons. The sample consisted of PBMCs or T cells enriched from blood (not recorded which). The receptors derive from a man aged 40-49 years who had recovered from COVID-19.

The V gene is TRBV9, the J gene TRBJ2-3, with a tentative D call TRBD1 (5 bases). Germline V gene data show CDR1 as SGDLS and CDR2 as YYNGEE. This CDR3 is built from 14 residues. V lost 7 bases and J 0 bases, leaving 12 bases between the germline ends. CDR3 amino acids: CASEDRASTDTQYF. The CDR3 DNA reads TGTGCCAGCGAAGACAGAGCTAGCACAGATACGCAGTATTTT.

The V and J genes are TRBV5-6 and TRBJ2-1; weak D call: TRBD1 (6 bases). The CDR3 sequence is 17 residues long. The germline V gene has CDR1 SGHDT and CDR2 YYEEEE. Trimming cost V 4 bases and J 8 bases, with 25 bases left between them. In DNA, the CDR3 is TGTGCCAGCAGCGGAGGACGAACAGGGAAGGTTGGGGATGAGCAGTTCTTC. It codes for CASSGGRTGKVGDEQFF. The full variable domain, with the rest looked up from reference TRBV5-6 and TRBJ2-1, is DAGVTQSPTHLIKTRGQQVTLRCSPKSGHDTVSWYQQALGQGPQFIFQYYEEEERQRGNFPDRFSGHQFPNYSSELNVNALLLGDSALYLCASSGGRTGKVGDEQFFGPGTRLTVL.

The chain links TRBV2 to TRBJ1-4; D perhaps matches TRBD1 (5 bases). V was clipped by 6 bases and J by 5 bases, with 19 bases between them. This CDR3 comprises 16 residues. In germline, CDR1 is SNHLY, CDR2 FYNNEI. The DNA of the CDR3 is TGTGCCAGCAGCCAGGACACCATCAATTCCAATGAAAAACTGTTTTTT. Translation gives CASSQDTINSNEKLFF.

J is TRBJ1-6 and V is TRBV6-2 or TRBV6-3; D gene ambiguous. This CDR3 contains 13 residues. Looked up from germline, CDR1 is MNHEY and CDR2 is SVGEGT. V gave up 5 bases and J gave up 8 bases, with 10 bases separating them. In nucleotides, the CDR3 is TGTGCCAGCAGTCGGACTTTAGATTCACCCCTCCACTTT. Its protein is CASSRTLDSPLHF.

The chain carries TRBV2 and TRBJ1-4, with unresolved D. CDR1 is SNHLY and CDR2 is FYNNEI in the germline V gene. CDR3 length equals 14 residues. Trimming left V 4 bases short and J 7 bases short, with 13 bases between. CDR3: CASSVALRGEKLFF. The CDR3 bases are TGTGCCAGCAGTGTTGCCCTACGGGGTGAAAAACTGTTTTTT.

This chain links TRBV3-1 (or the pseudogene TRBV3-2) with TRBJ1-6; D call uncertain. Germline V gene sequence: CDR1 LGHDT, CDR2 YNNKEL (reference sequence). There are 15 residues in the CDR3. V lost 1 base, J lost 8 bases, and 12 bases lay in between. As DNA, the CDR3 is TGTGCCAGCAGCCAAGGTTCGGGGAAGCATTCACCCCTCCACTTT. Translation: CASSQGSGKHSPLHF.

The chain combines TRBV27 with TRBJ2-3, with D tentatively TRBD2 (5 bases). Germline-derived CDR1 and CDR2 are MNHEY and SMNVEV (reference sequence). V was cut by 5 bases and J by 1 base, with 16 bases left in between. This CDR3 has 16 residues. The CDR3 here is CASSVAPGLGTDTQYF. The CDR3 coding sequence is TGTGCCAGCAGTGTAGCGCCCGGTTTGGGCACAGATACGCAGTATTTT.

The genes are TRBV4-2 and TRBJ1-2; the D gene is possibly TRBD1 (6 bases). The CDR3 runs 14 residues. Germline V CDR1 and CDR2: LGHNA, YNFKEQ. Trimming stripped 0 bases from V and 2 bases from J, with 7 bases between. The CDR3 region has the DNA TGTGCCAGCAGCCAAGATCAGGGGAACTATGGCTACACCTTC. It yields the protein CASSQDQGNYGYTF.

This rearrangement joins TRBV6-1 to TRBJ2-7, with D perhaps TRBD2 (5 bases). With 4 bases removed from V and 5 bases from J, the gap between germline ends came to 24 bases. Germline lookup yields CDR1 MNHNS and CDR2 SASEGT. CDR3 length: 17 residues. For the CDR3, the DNA is TGTGCCAGCAGTGCTAGGGCGGTTCTAGCTGTATTCCACGAGCAGTACTTC. Translation gives CASSARAVLAVFHEQYF.

The rearrangement links TRBV7-9 to TRBJ2-1; 7 bases fit TRBD1. This CDR3 comprises 13 residues. Germline values: CDR1 SEHNR, CDR2 FQNEAQ (reference sequence). The trim removed 10 bases at V and 7 bases at J, leaving 10 bases unmatched. CDR3 region: CATRQGWGNEQFF. The CDR3 DNA reads as TGTGCCACCCGACAGGGTTGGGGGAATGAGCAGTTCTTC.

The chain combines TRBV12-2 with TRBJ1-5; TRBD1 reflects the table's D call only, with no check against the DNA. TRBV12-2 is recorded as a pseudogene. The CDR3 is 19 residues long. CDR3 loop: CASRSRLGGQEKGNQPQHF. In nucleotides, the CDR3 is TGTGCAAGTCGCTCGCGACTCGGGGGACAGGAGAAGGGCAATCAGCCCCAGCATTTT.

J is TRBJ2-7 and V is TRBV11-2, with D hard to call. There are 14 residues in the CDR3. The V gene lost 5 bases and the J gene lost 7 bases, with 18 bases spanning the gap. Germline assignment: CDR1 SGHAT and CDR2 FQNNGV. The CDR3: CASSTHRMAGEQYF. The CDR3 DNA follows: TGTGCCAGCAGCACCCACCGAATGGCTGGTGAGCAGTACTTC.

The chain carries TRBV5-4 and TRBJ2-3; D not certain. Germline V gene sequence: CDR1 SGHNT, CDR2 YYREEE (reference sequence). Between the trimmed V and J ends, which lost 3 bases and 6 bases, there was a span of 11 bases. This CDR3 comprises 13 residues. CDR3 in amino acids: CASSSFEADTQYF. For the CDR3, the DNA is TGTGCCAGCAGCTCCTTTGAGGCTGATACGCAGTATTTT.

V is TRBV19 and J is TRBJ2-7; 8 bases are a match to TRBD1. Germline CDR1 and CDR2: LNHDA and SQIVND (reference sequence). The CDR3 extends over 13 amino acids. V trimming: 4 bases; J trimming: 5 bases; junction bases outside the gene matches: 4. The CDR3 loop reads CASSRTGKDEQYF. CDR3 nucleotide sequence: TGTGCCAGTAGTAGGACAGGGAAAGACGAGCAGTACTTC.

This chain connects TRBV7-3 to TRBJ2-3; 8 nucleotides match TRBD1. CDR1 and CDR2 from the germline V gene are SGHTA and FQGTGA. V shed 1 base, J shed 4 bases, and the junction held 13 bases outside the gene matches. The CDR3 sequence is 18 residues long. This CDR3 reads CASSLIGAAGGNADTQYF. As DNA, the CDR3 is TGTGCCAGCAGCTTAATTGGCGCGGCAGGGGGCAACGCAGATACGCAGTATTTT. Drawing the rest from reference TRBV7-3 and TRBJ2-3, the complete variable domain is GAGVSQTPSNKVTEKGKYVELRCDPISGHTALYWYRQSLGQGPEFLIYFQGTGAADDSGLPNDRFFAVRPEGSVSTLKIQRTERGDSAVYLCASSLIGAAGGNADTQYFGPGTRLTVL.

This clone was seen at least ten times. The chain joins TRBV30 to TRBJ2-2; no firm D call. Germline CDR1 is GTSNPN and CDR2 is SVGIG (reference sequence). The CDR3 is made up of 13 amino acids. Trimming stripped 1 base from V and 1 base from J, with 4 bases between. The CDR3 nucleotides read TGTGCCTGGAGTGAACAGAACACCGGGGAGCTGTTTTTT. This gives the protein CAWSEQNTGELFF.

The gene calls are TRBV9 and TRBJ2-3; TRBD1 matches 10 bases. Losses at the gene ends were 0 bases for V and 1 base for J; bases not matched to a gene: 2. This CDR3 has 16 amino acids. Germline CDR1 is SGDLS and CDR2 is YYNGEE. CDR3 bases: TGTGCCAGCAGCGTAGCCGGGACAGGGGGCACAGATACGCAGTATTTT. Translation: CASSVAGTGGTDTQYF.

V gene TRBV30 combines with J gene TRBJ2-6; tentative D call: TRBD2 (6 bases). The CDR3 has 17 residues. V lost 1 base and J 0 bases, leaving 13 bases between the germline ends. The germline CDR1 and CDR2 sequences are GTSNPN and SVGIG (reference sequence). CDR3 amino acids: CAWSGRAGSSGANVLTF. Here the CDR3 DNA reads TGTGCCTGGAGTGGGAGGGCTGGCAGCTCTGGGGCCAACGTCCTGACTTTC.

This sequence joins TRBV5-1 and TRBJ1-1; D possibly corresponds to TRBD1 (6 bases). Germline values: CDR1 SGHRS, CDR2 YFSETQ. This CDR3 comprises 15 residues. The ends were cut back, 4 bases at V and 4 bases at J, with 17 bases in the middle. CDR3 bases: TGCGCCAGCAGCACCCTAGGGGGGGAGGGCACTGAAGCTTTCTTT. This encodes CASSTLGGEGTEAFF.

Regarding this clone: One end of the junction fails to match germline, which may point to a read error. The CDR3 loop reads CASSYSRLVIQETQYF. The CDR3 DNA reads TGTGCCAGCAGCTACTCTCGACTAGTGATCCAAGAGACCCAGTACTTC. The rearrangement uses TRBV6-2 or TRBV6-3 and TRBJ2-5, with D possibly TRBD2 on 6 matching bases. From germline, CDR1 is MNHEY and CDR2 SVGEGT. The CDR3 sequence is 16 residues long.

This CDR3 reads CASSPGDWYGYTF. CDR3 bases: TGTGCCAGCAGCCCGGGTGATTGGTATGGCTACACCTTC. This sequence joins TRBV11-2 and TRBJ1-2, with D hard to call. The CDR3 runs 13 residues. Germline V gene sequence: CDR1 SGHAT, CDR2 FQNNGV. Trimming took 5 bases from V and 5 from J, leaving 12 bases between them.

The chain recombines TRBV4-3 with TRBJ1-2, with D tentatively TRBD1 (6 bases). In germline, CDR1 is LGHNA, CDR2 YSLEER. V was trimmed by 0 bases and J by 4 bases, leaving 9 bases between them. The CDR3 length is 14 residues. CDR3 sequence reads: CASSQEGTRYGYTF. DNA of the CDR3: TGCGCCAGCAGCCAAGAAGGGACACGCTATGGCTACACCTTC.

The chain has TRBV5-1 and TRBJ1-4; TRBD1 aligns across 7 bases. The CDR3 is made up of 15 amino acids. The germline CDR1 and CDR2 sequences are SGHRS and YFSETQ. The V segment lost 4 bases and the J segment 4 bases; nucleotides outside the gene matches: 7. The CDR3 bases are TGCGCCAGCAGCGCCGGGACAGCTGATAATGAAAAACTGTTTTTT. It is translated as CASSAGTADNEKLFF.

V usage is TRBV9 and J usage is TRBJ2-1; 9 bases fit TRBD1. After removal of 0 bases from V and 12 bases from J, the junction contained 13 bases not matched to a gene. The germline V gene has CDR1 SGDLS and CDR2 YYNGEE. There are 16 residues in the CDR3. The CDR3 sequence is CASSVAGQGINQAQFF. Written as DNA, the CDR3 is TGTGCCAGCAGCGTAGCGGGACAGGGTATTAATCAAGCGCAGTTCTTC.

This chain connects TRBV29-1 to TRBJ2-7; D call uncertain. CDR1 and CDR2 from the germline V gene are SQVTM and ANQGSEA. This CDR3 contains 11 residues. V shed 4 bases and J shed 5 bases, with 9 bases lying between them. This CDR3 is CSVARRDEQYF. The CDR3 coding sequence is TGCAGCGTTGCTCGTCGGGACGAGCAGTACTTC.